What follows describes a single TCR beta chain. What this receptor recognizes is not known. Base qualities were left out, and no much larger clone turns up one base away. According to the germline V gene (reference sequence), CDR1 reads DFQATT and CDR2 reads SNEGSKA. The CDR3 covers 15 residues, taking in both the cysteine and the phenylalanine. Here the CDR3 DNA is all that survives: 45 bases in frame from base 1. V gives up 3 bases and J gives up 4 bases, and the segment between their germline ends measures 13 bases. RNA was extracted using the RNeasy kit, and about 0.45 to 1 ug of the RNA was reverse transcribed with random hexamers. TCR beta CDR3 regions were amplified with the immunoSEQ multiplex PCR assay covering 54 Vbeta and 13 Jbeta segments. PCR amplification bias was corrected by using a synthetic template baseline for primer optimization and computational correction. Concerning the study's data processing: Reads were assigned to V, D and J genes according to IMGT and analyzed in immunoSEQ Analyzer, with only productive sequences retained. Clonality was computed as one minus Shannon entropy normalized by log2 of the number of productive unique sequences. Public and private clones were assessed among the 100 most prevalent clones of each patient and control. Clones were defined as Susac-specific if absent from the healthy and MS cohorts, from 1052 published viral clones and from other ImmuneACCESS disease sequences. TCRdb trimmed public reads at Q25 via fastp, called clones via MiXCR and kept in-frame beta chains. Entries are consolidated by CDR3 protein sequence, retaining the most common genes and DNA. TCRdb, not the original authors, processed these V and J calls. For this sample the table gives roughly 150,000 distinct CDR3 sequences, of which 95% were detected only once. 0.15% to 0.2% of the sample belongs to the ten largest clones.

Peripheral blood CD8+ and CD4+ T cells from healthy donors, Susac syndrome patients and multiple sclerosis patients were profiled by high-throughput TCR beta sequencing. Susac syndrome patients met recently defined diagnostic criteria for definite or probable disease. Bulk CD8+ and CD4+ T cells were purified magnetically by negative isolation, whereas CD8+ TEMRA cells were enriched by FACS. Blood was drawn into EDTA tubes, processed within 24 hours, and PBMCs were isolated by density gradient centrifugation. PBMCs intended for TCR sequencing were cryopreserved in liquid nitrogen and thawed later in a water bath at 37 degrees C. The sorted or isolated CD4+, CD8+ and CD8+ TEMRA cells reached a purity of at least 90%. The sample comes from a study of CD8 T cells in Susac syndrome (dated 2019 in TCRdb). For context, the study as a whole: Of the Susac syndrome patients who were sequenced, under 10 were in clinical remission while six had clinically active disease. Whether CD8+ T cell activation and differentiation in Susac syndrome was antigen driven was tested using repertoire sequencing. At blood withdrawal, Susac syndrome patients were therapy-naive, treated with corticosteroids (with IVIg additionally given to some), or treated with IVIg alone. Paper-wide results and their limitations: In patients with Susac syndrome, the CD4+ T cell repertoire showed no detectable clonal expansion. The TCR sequencing and HLA analysis was acknowledged to have included a relatively small number of individuals.

This TCR was sampled from a human donor with Susac syndrome. The chain couples TRBV20-1 to TRBJ1-6, and perhaps TRBD1 as D gene, on 6 matching bases. Specimen: CD4+ T cells from PBMCs. CDR3 reads: CSASQTGQYNSPLHF. Here is the DNA: TGCAGTGCTAGCCAGACAGGACAATATAATTCACCCCTCCACTTT.